This T cell receptor beta chain was sequenced in a study of CD8+ T cells in alopecia areata. About the study: Treated patients took oral tofacitinib at 5 to 10 mg twice daily.

This clone was counted between two and nine times. Its antigen is unidentified. The authors sorted CD4+ and CD8+ T cells from PBMCs. Findings and limits, study-wide: Possibly because of HLA-related factors, TCR sharing was less clear across patients than in mice. An increase in clonality over normal scalp was evident in lesional scalp, especially alopecia totalis/universalis.

Investigators isolated RNA and reverse transcribed it into cDNA to act as the sequencing template. The protocol was immunoSEQ multiplex PCR, while the TCRdb copy is restricted to in-frame clones and leaves out a portion. The sample contains roughly 170,000 clones, 59% of which appear only once. Trimming at V came to 7 bases and at J to 1 base, leaving 5 bases not matched to a gene. The CDR3 sequence is 13 residues long. The germline CDR1 and CDR2 sequences are SQVTM and ANQGSEA. The chain links TRBV29-1 to TRBJ2-7; 9 bases agree with TRBD1. The specimen was CD4+ T cells sorted from blood, collected at week 0. The receptor comes from a human donor with alopecia areata. The CDR3 bases are TGCAGCGCCGCCGGACAGGGGTCCTACGAGCAGTACTTC. Amino acid sequence: CSAAGQGSYEQYF.